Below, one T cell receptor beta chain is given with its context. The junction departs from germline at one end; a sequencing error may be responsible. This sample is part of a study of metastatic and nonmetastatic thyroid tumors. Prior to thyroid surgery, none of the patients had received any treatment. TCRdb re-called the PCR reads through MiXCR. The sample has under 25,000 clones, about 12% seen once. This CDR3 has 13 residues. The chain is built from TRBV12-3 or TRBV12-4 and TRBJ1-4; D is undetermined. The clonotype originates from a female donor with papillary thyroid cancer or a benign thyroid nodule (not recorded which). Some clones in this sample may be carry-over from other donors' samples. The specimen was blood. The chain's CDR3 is CASSPRDNKKLSF. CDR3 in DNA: TGTGCCAGCAGCCCTCGTGATAATAAAAAACTGTCTTTT.